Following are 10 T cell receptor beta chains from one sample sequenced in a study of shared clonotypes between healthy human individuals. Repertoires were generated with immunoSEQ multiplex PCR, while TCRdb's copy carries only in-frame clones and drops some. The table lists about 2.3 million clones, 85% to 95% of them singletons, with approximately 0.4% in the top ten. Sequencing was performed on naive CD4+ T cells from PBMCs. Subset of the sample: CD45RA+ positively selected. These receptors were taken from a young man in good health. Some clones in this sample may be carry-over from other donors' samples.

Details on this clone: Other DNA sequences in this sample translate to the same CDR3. This CDR3 is CASSLSTGELFF. CDR3 sequence (DNA): TGTGCCAGCAGTCTATCGACCGGGGAGCTGTTTTTT. This chain links TRBV28 with TRBJ2-2; D unresolved. Germline CDR1 reads MDHEN; CDR2 reads SYDVKM. V was clipped by 5 bases and J by 5 bases, with 6 bases between them. This CDR3 contains 12 residues.

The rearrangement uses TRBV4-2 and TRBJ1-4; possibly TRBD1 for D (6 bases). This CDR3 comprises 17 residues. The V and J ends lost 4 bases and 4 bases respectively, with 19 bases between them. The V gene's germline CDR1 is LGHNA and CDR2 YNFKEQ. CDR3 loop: CASSLPPDSRDNEKLFF. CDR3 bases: TGTGCCAGCAGCCTCCCCCCGGACAGTCGGGATAATGAAAAACTGTTTTTT.

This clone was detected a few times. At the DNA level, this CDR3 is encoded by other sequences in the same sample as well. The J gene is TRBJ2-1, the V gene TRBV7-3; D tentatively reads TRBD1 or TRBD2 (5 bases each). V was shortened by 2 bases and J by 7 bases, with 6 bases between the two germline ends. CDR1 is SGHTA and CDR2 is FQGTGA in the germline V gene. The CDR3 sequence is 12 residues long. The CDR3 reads CASSLWGNEQFF. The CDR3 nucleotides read TGTGCCAGCAGCTTATGGGGGAATGAGCAGTTCTTC.

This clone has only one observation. Here the CDR3 DNA reads TGCAGCGTTGGAGAACTAGCGTCGAGTCATCGGTACTTC. This encodes CSVGELASSHRYF. This chain links TRBV29-1 with TRBJ2-7, with TRBD2 identical over 7 bases. The CDR3 is 13 residues long. Germline V gene data show CDR1 as SQVTM and CDR2 as ANQGSEA. The J segment lost 12 bases and the V segment lost 4 bases, leaving 15 bases of the junction unmatched.

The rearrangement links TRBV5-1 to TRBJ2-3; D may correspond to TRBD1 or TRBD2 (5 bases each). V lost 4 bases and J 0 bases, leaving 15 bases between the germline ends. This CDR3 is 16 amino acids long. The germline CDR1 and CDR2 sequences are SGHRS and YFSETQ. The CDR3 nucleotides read TGCGCCAGCAGCGGCCGGGACGGTATTAGCACAGATACGCAGTATTTT. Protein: CASSGRDGISTDTQYF. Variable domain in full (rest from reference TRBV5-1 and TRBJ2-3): KAGVTQTPRYLIKTRGQQVTLSCSPISGHRSVSWYQQTPGQGLQFLFEYFSETQRNKGNFPGRFSGRQFSNSRSEMNVSTLELGDSALYLCASSGRDGISTDTQYFGPGTRLTVL.

The CDR3 protein is CASSLRYLGNQPQHF. The CDR3 coding sequence is TGTGCCAGCAGTTTACGATACCTTGGCAATCAGCCCCAGCATTTT. The rearrangement uses TRBV27 and TRBJ1-5; D ambiguous. V was pared by 2 bases and J by 2 bases, with 10 bases between. The CDR3 consists of 15 residues. Germline V gene lookup returns CDR1 MNHEY and CDR2 SMNVEV (reference sequence).

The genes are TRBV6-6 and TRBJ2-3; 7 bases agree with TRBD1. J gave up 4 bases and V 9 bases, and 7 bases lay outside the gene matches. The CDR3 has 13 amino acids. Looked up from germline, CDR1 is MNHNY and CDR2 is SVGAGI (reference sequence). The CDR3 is CASNKGAADTQYF. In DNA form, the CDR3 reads TGTGCCAGTAACAAGGGGGCCGCAGATACGCAGTATTTT.

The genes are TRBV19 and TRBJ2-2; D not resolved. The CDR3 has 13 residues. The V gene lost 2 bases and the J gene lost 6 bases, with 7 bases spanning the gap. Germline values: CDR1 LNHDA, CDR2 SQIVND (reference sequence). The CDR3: CASSIRSPGELFF. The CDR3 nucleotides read TGTGCCAGTAGTATACGGTCTCCCGGGGAGCTGTTTTTT.

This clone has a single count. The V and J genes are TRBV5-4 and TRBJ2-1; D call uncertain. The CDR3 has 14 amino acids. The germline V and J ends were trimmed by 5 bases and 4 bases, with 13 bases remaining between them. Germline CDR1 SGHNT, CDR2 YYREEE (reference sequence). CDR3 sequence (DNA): TGTGCCAGCAGGTTAGGGCAGGCGTACAATGAGCAGTTCTTC. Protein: CASRLGQAYNEQFF.

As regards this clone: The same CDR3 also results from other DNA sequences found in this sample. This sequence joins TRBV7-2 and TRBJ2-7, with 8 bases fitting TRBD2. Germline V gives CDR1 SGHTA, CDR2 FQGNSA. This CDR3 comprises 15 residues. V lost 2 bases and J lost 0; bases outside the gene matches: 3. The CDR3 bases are TGTGCCAGCAGCTTAAGGCGGGGGGCCTCCTACGAGCAGTACTTC. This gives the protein CASSLRRGASYEQYF. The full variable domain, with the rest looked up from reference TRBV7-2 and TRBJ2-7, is GAGVSQSPSNKVTEKGKDVELRCDPISGHTALYWYRQSLGQGLEFLIYFQGNSAPDKSGLPSDRFSAERTGGSVSTLTIQRTQQEDSAVYLCASSLRRGASYEQYFGPGTRLTVT.